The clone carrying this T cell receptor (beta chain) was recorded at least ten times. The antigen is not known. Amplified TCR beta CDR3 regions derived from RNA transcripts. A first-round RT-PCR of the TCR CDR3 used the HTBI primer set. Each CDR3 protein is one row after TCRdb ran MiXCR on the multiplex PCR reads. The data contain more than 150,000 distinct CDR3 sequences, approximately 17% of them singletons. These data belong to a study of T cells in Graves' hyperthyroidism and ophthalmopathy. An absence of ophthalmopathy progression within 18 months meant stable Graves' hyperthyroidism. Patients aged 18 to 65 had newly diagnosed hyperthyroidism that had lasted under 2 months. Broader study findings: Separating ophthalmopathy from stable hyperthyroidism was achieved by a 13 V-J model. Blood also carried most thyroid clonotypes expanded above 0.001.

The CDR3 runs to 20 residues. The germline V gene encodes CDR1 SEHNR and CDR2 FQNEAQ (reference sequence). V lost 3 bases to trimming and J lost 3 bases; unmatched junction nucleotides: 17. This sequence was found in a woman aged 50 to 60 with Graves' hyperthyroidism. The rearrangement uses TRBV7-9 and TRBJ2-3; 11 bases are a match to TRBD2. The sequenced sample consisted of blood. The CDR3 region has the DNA TGTGCCAGCAGCTTTTCACTAGCGGGGGCCATAACCCATTCTACAGATACGCAGTATTTT. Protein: CASSFSLAGAITHSTDTQYF.